This T cell receptor (beta chain) stems from a study of regulatory T cells in long-lasting Graves disease. Trimming left V 5 bases short and J 4 bases short, with 5 bases between. The CDR3 sequence is 12 residues long. Germline CDR1 reads LNHNV; CDR2 reads YYDKDF (reference sequence). This clonotype was seen only a few times. HTBI primers from iRepertoire and Arm-PCR of CDR3 regions yielded the TCR beta libraries. Via MiXCR, TCRdb re-called the multiplex PCR reads, giving one row per CDR3 protein. The sample shows 360,000 or so distinct CDR3 sequences, 10% to 15% of them seen only once. Time point denoted: newly diagnosed GD, antithyroid drugs for less than 3 months. Making the TCR library involved RNA that had been extracted from PBMCs. This sample was also put to use in a study of T cells in Graves' hyperthyroidism and ophthalmopathy.

This chain uses TRBV15 with TRBJ2-2, with D unclear. The sequences come from peripheral blood mononuclear cells (PBMCs), collected at new diagnosis, from a patient treated with antithyroid drugs. The origin of this receptor is a woman aged 18-29 years with Graves disease. The CDR3 DNA reads TGTGCCACCAGCTCCCGCACCGGGGAGCTGTTTTTT. Its protein product is CATSSRTGELFF. Using reference TRBV15 and TRBJ2-2 for the parts outside the CDR3, the full variable domain is DAMVIQNPRYQVTQFGKPVTLSCSQTLNHNVMYWYQQKSSQAPKLLFHYYDKDFNNEADTPDNFQSRRPNTSFCFLDIRSPGLGDTAMYLCATSSRTGELFFGEGSRLTVL.